This is a list of T cell receptor beta chains from one sample in a study of blood T cell repertoires in COVID-19. Sequenced by immunoSEQ multiplex PCR; TCRdb stores in-frame clones only, minus some. This sample has about 330,000 clones, with approximately 85% found just once. Specimen: peripheral blood. Source of these receptors: a woman aged 45-65 years with acute or convalescent COVID-19. CDR3s include the opening cysteine and the closing phenylalanine or tryptophan. A D gene is named only where the DNA matches it firmly. Clone size is given for some rows only: seen once, a few or many times, or a class if the clone is expanded.

few	TRBV6-5	TRBJ2-7	TRBD2	TGTGCCAGCGGTTATAGCGGGGGTTCCTACGAGCAGTACTTC	CASGYSGGSYEQYF
.	TRBV6-2/TRBV6-3	TRBJ2-5	TRBD1	TGTGCCAGCAGTGGGACAGGGCGGAGCGAGACCCAGTACTTC	CASSGTGRSETQYF
.	TRBV5-1	TRBJ1-1	TRBD1	TGCGCCAGCAGCTTGGTACCAGGGGGCAATGGCGCTGAAGCTTTCTTT	CASSLVPGGNGAEAFF
.	TRBV7-6	TRBJ2-7	.	TGTGCCAGCAGCTTATATCTCGGTAAGGAGCAGTACTTC	CASSLYLGKEQYF
.	TRBV28	TRBJ2-3	.	TGTGCCAGCAGCCCAGGGTCCTTGAGCACAGATACGCAGTATTTT	CASSPGSLSTDTQYF
.	TRBV29-1	TRBJ2-1	TRBD1	TGCAGCGTTGTTCGACAGGGTACCTACAATGAGCAGTTCTTC	CSVVRQGTYNEQFF
.	TRBV2	TRBJ1-4	TRBD1	TGTGCCTGCAACAGGGGGGCTGAAAAACTGTTTTTT	CACNRGAEKLFF
.	TRBV10-2	TRBJ2-7	TRBD1	TGCGCCAGCACCCCGGGACAGGGCTACGAGCAGTACTTC	CASTPGQGYEQYF
.	TRBV5-1	TRBJ2-3	TRBD2	TGCGCCAGCACACGGACTAGCGGGGTTACAGATACGCAGTATTTT	CASTRTSGVTDTQYF
.	TRBV30	TRBJ2-3	.	TGTGCCTGGAGTCTCAGCACAGATACGCAGTATTTT	CAWSLSTDTQYF
.	TRBV5-8	TRBJ1-1	TRBD1	TGTGCCAGCGGGACAGGGGCAGGGGGGAACACTGAAGCTTTCTTT	CASGTGAGGNTEAFF
few	TRBV5-6	TRBJ1-2	.	TGTGCCAGCAGCCCGGGACAAGCTAACTATGGCTACACCTTC	CASSPGQANYGYTF
few	TRBV7-8	TRBJ1-3	.	TGTGCCAGCAGCTTACAACGATGGACAGGAAACACCATATATTTT	CASSLQRWTGNTIYF
.	TRBV14	TRBJ2-5	TRBD1	TGTGCCAGCAGCGGACAGGATCAAGAGACCCAGTACTTC	CASSGQDQETQYF
.	TRBV2	TRBJ1-1	TRBD1	TGTGCCAGCAGTAGGACAGGGGATACTGAAGCTTTCTTT	CASSRTGDTEAFF
.	TRBV5-1	TRBJ2-7	.	TGCGCCAGCAGCCTACAGGGACGCTCCTACGAGCAGTACTTC	CASSLQGRSYEQYF
.	TRBV4-1	TRBJ1-6	TRBD1	TGCGCCAGCAGCCAAGTTTTGACAGGGGGGTTCAGTTCACCCCTCCACTTT	CASSQVLTGGFSSPLHF
.	TRBV7-2	TRBJ2-7	.	TGTGCCAGCAGCTTAGACGGGCCAGGACAGCCATACGAGCAGTACTTC	CASSLDGPGQPYEQYF
.	TRBV2	TRBJ2-1	TRBD1	TGTGCCAGCAGGACCAGACAGGGGGCATCATACAATGAGCAGTTCTTC	CASRTRQGASYNEQFF
.	TRBV12-3/TRBV12-4	TRBJ1-5	.	TGTGCCAGCAGTTTTTCCAGGTCTCAGCCCCAGCATTTT	CASSFSRSQPQHF
.	TRBV6-6	TRBJ2-1	TRBD2	TGTGCCAGCAGTTTATTAGCGGGAGCCAACAATGAGCAGTTCTTC	CASSLLAGANNEQFF
.	TRBV12-3/TRBV12-4	TRBJ2-7	TRBD2	TGTGCCAGCAGTCCGGGACTAGGGTACGAGCAGTACTTC	CASSPGLGYEQYF
.	TRBV2	TRBJ1-2	.	TGTGCCAGCGGTTCAGGGGACTACACCTTC	CASGSGDYTF
.	TRBV3-1/TRBV3-2	TRBJ2-7	TRBD1	TGTGCCAGCAGATTAACCTCCGGGACAGGATCCTACGAGCAGTACTTC	CASRLTSGTGSYEQYF
.	TRBV6-5	TRBJ2-7	TRBD1	TGTGCCAGCAGGGGACAGGGTTGGTACGAGCAGTACTTC	CASRGQGWYEQYF
.	TRBV6-1	TRBJ1-5	.	TGTGCCAGCAGTGAACGAGGGTATGGGAATCAGCCCCAGCATTTT	CASSERGYGNQPQHF
.	TRBV7-3	TRBJ2-6	.	TGTGCCAGCAGCCTGGACAGCTCTGGGGCCAACGTCCTGACTTTC	CASSLDSSGANVLTF
.	TRBV3-1/TRBV3-2	TRBJ1-3	TRBD1	TGTGCCAGCAGCCAAGCAGGGGGTCCTGGAAACACCATATATTTT	CASSQAGGPGNTIYF
once	TRBV5-6	TRBJ1-1	.	TGTGCCAGCAGCTTGCGGGGGATTGACACTGAAGCTTTCTTT	CASSLRGIDTEAFF
many	TRBV28	TRBJ2-1	.	TGTGCCAGCAGTTCCCCCCATATGAGCTCCTACAATGAGCAGTTCTTC	CASSSPHMSSYNEQFF
.	TRBV3-1/TRBV3-2	TRBJ1-2	TRBD1	TGTGCCAGCAGCCAAGTGGACAGGGGCTATGGCTACACCTTC	CASSQVDRGYGYTF
.	TRBV2	TRBJ2-2	.	TGTGCCAGCAGTGAGTCGGGGGTTACCGGGGAGCTGTTTTTT	CASSESGVTGELFF
.	TRBV7-3	TRBJ1-1	.	TGTGCCAGCAGCTTAAATCCCGACACTGAAGCTTTCTTT	CASSLNPDTEAFF